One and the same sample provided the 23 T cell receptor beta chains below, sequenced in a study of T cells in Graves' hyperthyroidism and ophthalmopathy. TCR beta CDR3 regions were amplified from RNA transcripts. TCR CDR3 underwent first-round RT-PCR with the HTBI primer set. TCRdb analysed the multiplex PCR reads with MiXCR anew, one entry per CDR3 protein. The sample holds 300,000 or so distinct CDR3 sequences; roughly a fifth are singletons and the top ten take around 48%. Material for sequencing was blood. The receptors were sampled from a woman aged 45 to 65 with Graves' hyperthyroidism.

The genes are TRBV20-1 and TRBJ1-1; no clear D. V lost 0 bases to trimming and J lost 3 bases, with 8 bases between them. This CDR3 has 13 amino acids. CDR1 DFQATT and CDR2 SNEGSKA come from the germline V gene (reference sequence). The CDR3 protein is CSARDRPDTEAFF. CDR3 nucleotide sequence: TGCAGTGCTAGAGACAGGCCAGACACTGAAGCTTTCTTT.

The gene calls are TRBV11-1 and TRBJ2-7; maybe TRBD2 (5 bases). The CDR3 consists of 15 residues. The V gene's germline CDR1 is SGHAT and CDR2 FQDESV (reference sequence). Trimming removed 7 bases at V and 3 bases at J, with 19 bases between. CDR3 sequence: CASKRPALYHYEQYF. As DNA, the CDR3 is TGTGCCAGCAAGCGGCCAGCACTCTATCACTACGAGCAGTACTTC.

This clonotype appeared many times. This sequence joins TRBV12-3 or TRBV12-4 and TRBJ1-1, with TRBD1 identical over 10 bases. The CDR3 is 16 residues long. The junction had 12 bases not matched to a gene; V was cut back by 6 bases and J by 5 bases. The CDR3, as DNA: TGTGCCAGCAGCTACGGGACAGGGGCGCGGAATACTGAAGCTTTCTTT. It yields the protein CASSYGTGARNTEAFF.

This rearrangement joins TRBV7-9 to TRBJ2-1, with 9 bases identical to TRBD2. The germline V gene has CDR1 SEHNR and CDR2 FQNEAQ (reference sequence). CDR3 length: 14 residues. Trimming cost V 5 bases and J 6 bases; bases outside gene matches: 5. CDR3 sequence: CASSGSGGLNEQFF. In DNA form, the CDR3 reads TGTGCCAGCAGCGGTAGCGGGGGACTCAATGAGCAGTTCTTC.

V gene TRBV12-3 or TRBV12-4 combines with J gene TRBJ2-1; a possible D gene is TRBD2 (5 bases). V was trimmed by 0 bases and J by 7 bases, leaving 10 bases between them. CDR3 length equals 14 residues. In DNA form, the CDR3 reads TGTGCCAGCAGTTTAGCGGGAGTCGAGAATGAGCAGTTCTTC. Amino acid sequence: CASSLAGVENEQFF.

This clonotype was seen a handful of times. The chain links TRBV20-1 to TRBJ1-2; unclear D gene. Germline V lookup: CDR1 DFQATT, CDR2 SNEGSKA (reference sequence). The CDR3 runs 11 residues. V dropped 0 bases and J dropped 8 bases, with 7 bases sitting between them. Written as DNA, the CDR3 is TGCAGTGCTAGAGATCTGAGAGGCTACACCTTC. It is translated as CSARDLRGYTF.

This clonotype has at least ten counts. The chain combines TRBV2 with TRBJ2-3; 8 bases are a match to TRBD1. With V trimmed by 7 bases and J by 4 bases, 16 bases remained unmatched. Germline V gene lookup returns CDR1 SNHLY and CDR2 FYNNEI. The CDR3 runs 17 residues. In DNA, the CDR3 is TGTGCCAGCACCCTAAACAGGGGGTTAAGTTCGGCAGATACGCAGTATTTT. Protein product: CASTLNRGLSSADTQYF.

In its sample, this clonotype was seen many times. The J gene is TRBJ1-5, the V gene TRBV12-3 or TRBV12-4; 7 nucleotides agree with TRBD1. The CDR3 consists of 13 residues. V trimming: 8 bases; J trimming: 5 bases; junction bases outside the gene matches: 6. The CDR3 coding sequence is TGTGCCAGCGGAGGGGGCCGGTATCAGCCCCAGCATTTT. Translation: CASGGGRYQPQHF.

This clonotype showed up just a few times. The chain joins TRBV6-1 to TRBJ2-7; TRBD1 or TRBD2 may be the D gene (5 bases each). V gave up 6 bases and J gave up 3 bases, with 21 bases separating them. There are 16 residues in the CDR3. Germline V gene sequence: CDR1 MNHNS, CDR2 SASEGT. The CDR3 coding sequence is TGTGCCAGCAGCCGCTCGTCGGGGCTCTCGGGCTACGAGCAGTACTTC. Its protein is CASSRSSGLSGYEQYF.

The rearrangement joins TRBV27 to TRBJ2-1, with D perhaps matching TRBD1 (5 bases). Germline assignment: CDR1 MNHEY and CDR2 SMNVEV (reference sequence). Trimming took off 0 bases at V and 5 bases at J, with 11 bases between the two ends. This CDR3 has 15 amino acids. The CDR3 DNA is TGTGCCAGCAGTTTATCGCCCGGACAAAACAATGAGCAGTTCTTC. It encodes CASSLSPGQNNEQFF.

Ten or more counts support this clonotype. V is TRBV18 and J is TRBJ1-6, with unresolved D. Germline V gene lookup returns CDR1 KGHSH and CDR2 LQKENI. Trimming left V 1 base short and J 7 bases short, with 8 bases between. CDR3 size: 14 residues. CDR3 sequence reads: CASSPLTENSPLHF. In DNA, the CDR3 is TGTGCCAGCTCACCACTTACGGAGAATTCACCCCTCCACTTT.

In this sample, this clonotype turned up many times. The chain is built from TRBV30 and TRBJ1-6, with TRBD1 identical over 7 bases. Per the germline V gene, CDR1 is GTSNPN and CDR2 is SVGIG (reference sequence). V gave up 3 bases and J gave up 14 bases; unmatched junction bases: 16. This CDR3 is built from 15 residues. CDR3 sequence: CAWSHGWTGGGTLHF. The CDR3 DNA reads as TGTGCCTGGAGCCACGGGTGGACAGGAGGGGGGACCCTCCACTTT.

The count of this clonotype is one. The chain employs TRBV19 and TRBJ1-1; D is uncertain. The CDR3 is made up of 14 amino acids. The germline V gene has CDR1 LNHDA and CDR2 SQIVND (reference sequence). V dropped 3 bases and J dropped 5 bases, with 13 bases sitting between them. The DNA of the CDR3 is TGTGCCAGTAGTATCAAGGGATGGAATACTGAAGCTTTCTTT. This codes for CASSIKGWNTEAFF.

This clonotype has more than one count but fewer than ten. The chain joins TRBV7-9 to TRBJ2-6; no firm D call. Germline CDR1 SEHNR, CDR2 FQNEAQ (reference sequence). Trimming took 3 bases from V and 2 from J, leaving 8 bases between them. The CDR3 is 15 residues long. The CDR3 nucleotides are TGTGCCAGCAGCTTTGATAAAGCTGGGGCCAACGTCCTGACTTTC. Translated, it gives CASSFDKAGANVLTF.

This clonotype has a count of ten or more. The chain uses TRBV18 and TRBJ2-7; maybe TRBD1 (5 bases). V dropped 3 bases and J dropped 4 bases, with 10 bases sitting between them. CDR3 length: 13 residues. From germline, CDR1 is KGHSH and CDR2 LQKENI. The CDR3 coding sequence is TGTGCCAGCTCACCGTCACAGGTGTACGAGCAGTACTTC. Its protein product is CASSPSQVYEQYF.

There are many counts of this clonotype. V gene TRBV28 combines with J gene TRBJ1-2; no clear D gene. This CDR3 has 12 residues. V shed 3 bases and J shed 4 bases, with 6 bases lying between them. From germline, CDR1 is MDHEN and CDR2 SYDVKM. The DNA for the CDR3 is TGTGCCAGCAGTTTGAGAGGCTATGGCTACACCTTC. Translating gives CASSLRGYGYTF.

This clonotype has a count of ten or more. CDR3 DNA sequence: TGTGCCAGCAGTTCCCGAACTGGTACGCAGTATTTT. It is translated as CASSSRTGTQYF. V gene TRBV27 combines with J gene TRBJ2-3; no clear D. The length of the CDR3 is 12 residues. The germline V gene encodes CDR1 MNHEY and CDR2 SMNVEV (reference sequence). V lost 4 bases to trimming and J lost 8 bases, with 10 bases between them.

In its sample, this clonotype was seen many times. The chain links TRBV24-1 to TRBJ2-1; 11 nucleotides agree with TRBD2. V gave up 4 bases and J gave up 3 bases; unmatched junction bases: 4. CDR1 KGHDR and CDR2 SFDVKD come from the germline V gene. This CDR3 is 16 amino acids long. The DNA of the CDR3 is TGTGCCACCAGTGACCGTCTAGCGGGAGGCTACAATGAGCAGTTCTTC. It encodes CATSDRLAGGYNEQFF.

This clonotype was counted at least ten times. The CDR3 sequence is CASRSTGVSEQYF. The DNA for the CDR3 is TGTGCCAGCAGATCGACAGGGGTCAGCGAGCAGTACTTC. The chain carries TRBV28 and TRBJ2-7; 8 bases map to TRBD1. V was clipped by 6 bases and J by 6 bases; unmatched bases: 7. The V gene's germline CDR1 is MDHEN and CDR2 SYDVKM. The CDR3 contains 13 residues.

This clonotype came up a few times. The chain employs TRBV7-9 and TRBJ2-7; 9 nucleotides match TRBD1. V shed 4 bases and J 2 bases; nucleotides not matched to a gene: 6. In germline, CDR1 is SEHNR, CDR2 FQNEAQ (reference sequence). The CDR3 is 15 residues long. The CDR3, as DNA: TGTGCCAGCAGCTCCTCGGACAGGGGACCCTACGAGCAGTACTTC. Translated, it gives CASSSSDRGPYEQYF.

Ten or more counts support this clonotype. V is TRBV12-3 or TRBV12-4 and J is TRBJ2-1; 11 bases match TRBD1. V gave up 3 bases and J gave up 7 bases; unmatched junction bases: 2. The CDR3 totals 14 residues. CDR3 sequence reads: CASSLRDRGNEQFF. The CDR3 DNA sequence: TGTGCCAGCAGTTTGAGGGACAGGGGGAATGAGCAGTTCTTC.

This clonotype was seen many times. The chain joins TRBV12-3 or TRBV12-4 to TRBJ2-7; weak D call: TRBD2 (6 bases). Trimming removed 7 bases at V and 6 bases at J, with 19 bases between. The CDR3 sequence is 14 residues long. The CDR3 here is CASTLGGIASEQYF. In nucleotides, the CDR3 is TGTGCCAGCACCCTGGGCGGGATCGCATCCGAGCAGTACTTC.

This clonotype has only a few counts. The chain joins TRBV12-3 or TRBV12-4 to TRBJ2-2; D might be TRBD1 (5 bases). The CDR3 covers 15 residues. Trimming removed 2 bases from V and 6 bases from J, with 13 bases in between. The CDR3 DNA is TGTGCCAGCAGTTTACAGGGTACGGGTTCCGGGGAGCTGTTTTTT. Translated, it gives CASSLQGTGSGELFF.